This passage covers 25 T cell receptor beta chains from one sample sequenced in a study of shared clonotypes between healthy human individuals. Libraries were prepared by immunoSEQ multiplex PCR; TCRdb keeps only in-frame clonotypes and omits some of them. Here the sample spans more than 1 million clones, approximately 78% being singletons. Sequencing was carried out using memory CD4+ T cells from PBMCs. Subset in this sample: CD45RA-negative fraction. The receptors stem from a man aged 18 to 30 in good health. Some clones in this sample may be carry-over from other donors' samples.

This chain connects TRBV27 to TRBJ1-2; 7 nucleotides align to TRBD1. CDR1 is MNHEY and CDR2 is SMNVEV in the germline V gene (reference sequence). This CDR3 contains 13 residues. V was pared by 3 bases and J by 8 bases, with 6 bases of the junction left unmatched. CDR3 sequence (DNA): TGTGCCAGCAGTTTCCTACAGGGGCGCGGCTACACCTTC. This codes for CASSFLQGRGYTF.

This chain links TRBV6-5 with TRBJ1-1, with D perhaps matching TRBD1 (6 bases). In germline, CDR1 is MNHEY, CDR2 SVGAGI. Trimming cost V 2 bases and J 4 bases, with 11 bases left between them. This CDR3 region has 14 residues. The CDR3 is CASSYQGSVTEAFF. In nucleotides, the CDR3 is TGTGCCAGCAGTTACCAGGGGTCCGTCACTGAAGCTTTCTTT.

This clone was detected ten times or more. V gene TRBV2 combines with J gene TRBJ1-1, with TRBD1 matching 11 bases. The V and J ends lost 5 bases and 5 bases, in that order; junction bases with no gene match: 4. The germline V gene encodes CDR1 SNHLY and CDR2 FYNNEI. The CDR3 contains 14 residues. DNA of the CDR3: TGTGCCAGCAGTTCGGGACAGGGGGAAACTGAAGCTTTCTTT. This codes for CASSSGQGETEAFF.

V usage is TRBV6-4 and J usage is TRBJ2-1, with TRBD1 as a possible D gene (5 bases). Germline V lookup: CDR1 MRHNA, CDR2 SNTAGT. V lost 6 bases to trimming and J lost 8 bases, with 8 bases between them. The CDR3 runs to 11 residues. For the CDR3, the DNA is TGTGCCAGCAGCCAGGGCCATGAGCAGTTCTTC. Its translation is CASSQGHEQFF.

The rearrangement joins TRBV13 to TRBJ1-2; tentative D call: TRBD1 (5 bases). This CDR3 is built from 15 residues. Trimming cost V 3 bases and J 4 bases, with 15 bases left between them. CDR1 and CDR2 (germline): PRHDT, FYEKMQ (reference sequence). The CDR3 coding sequence is TGTGCCAGCAGCTTCCGATCCGGGACCCGCTATGGCTACACCTTC. Amino acid sequence: CASSFRSGTRYGYTF. Using reference TRBV13 and TRBJ1-2 for the parts outside the CDR3, the full variable domain is AAGVIQSPRHLIKEKRETATLKCYPIPRHDTVYWYQQGPGQDPQFLISFYEKMQSDKGSIPDRFSAQQFSDYHSELNMSSLELGDSALYFCASSFRSGTRYGYTFGSGTRLTVV.

The CDR3 coding sequence is TGCGCCAGCAGGCTGGGTGGGAGTGAGGATACGCAGTATTTT. Translation: CASRLGGSEDTQYF. V usage is TRBV10-1 and J usage is TRBJ2-3; maybe TRBD2 (5 bases). This CDR3 is 14 amino acids long. Germline lookup yields CDR1 WNHNN and CDR2 SYGVQD (reference sequence). The germline V and J ends were trimmed by 6 bases and 6 bases, with 16 bases remaining between them.

This chain connects TRBV7-2 to TRBJ1-5; D is perhaps TRBD1 (6 bases). Germline loops: CDR1 SGHTA, CDR2 FQGNSA. The CDR3 has 14 amino acids. Trimming pared 1 base from V and 6 bases from J, leaving 10 bases between. The DNA for the CDR3 is TGTGCCAGCAGCTTAGGGGGGCAAGGTCAGCCCCAGCATTTT. Translating gives CASSLGGQGQPQHF.

This clone appeared a few times. The chain links TRBV18 to TRBJ2-1, with D unclear. This CDR3 spans 14 amino acids. V gave up 4 bases and J gave up 0 bases, with 7 bases separating them. The germline V gene has CDR1 KGHSH and CDR2 LQKENI. The CDR3 DNA sequence: TGTGCCAGCTCACTCATGAGCTCCTACAATGAGCAGTTCTTC. Its protein product is CASSLMSSYNEQFF.

The DNA of the CDR3 is TGTGCCAGCAGCCCTTCGACTAGCGGGAGGGCAGGGAATGAGCAGTTCTTC. It yields the protein CASSPSTSGRAGNEQFF. The chain recombines TRBV28 with TRBJ2-1; the match to TRBD2 covers 14 bases. With 6 bases clipped from V and 7 bases from J, the junction kept 11 bases outside the gene matches. This CDR3 spans 17 amino acids. CDR1 is MDHEN and CDR2 is SYDVKM in the germline V gene.

The J gene is TRBJ2-2, the V gene TRBV6-6; either TRBD1 or TRBD2 may fit D (5 bases each). Germline loops: CDR1 MNHNY, CDR2 SVGAGI (reference sequence). V lost 7 bases, J lost 5 bases, and 8 bases lay in between. The CDR3 length is 12 residues. CDR3: CASTRETGELFF. Here the CDR3 DNA reads TGTGCCAGCACCAGGGAGACCGGGGAGCTGTTTTTT.

The V call is TRBV7-2, the J call TRBJ2-1; D is unclear. In germline, CDR1 is SGHTA, CDR2 FQGNSA. The CDR3 is made up of 16 amino acids. V dropped 4 bases and J dropped 1 base, with 14 bases sitting between them. The CDR3 sequence is CASSSRAAVSYNEQFF. CDR3 bases: TGTGCCAGCAGCTCCCGGGCTGCGGTATCCTACAATGAGCAGTTCTTC.

For this clone: Other nucleotide sequences in the sample specify the same CDR3. The chain employs TRBV18 and TRBJ2-5; the D is unclear. Per the germline V gene, CDR1 is KGHSH and CDR2 is LQKENI. With 2 bases removed from V and 1 base from J, the gap between germline ends came to 8 bases. The CDR3 totals 14 residues. CDR3 region: CASSPGRLQETQYF. CDR3 nucleotide sequence: TGTGCCAGCTCACCAGGCAGACTCCAAGAGACCCAGTACTTC.

The V gene is TRBV21-1, the J gene TRBJ2-7; TRBD2 is the table's D call and was not checked against the DNA. TRBV21-1 is a pseudogene locus. This CDR3 spans 14 amino acids. Here the CDR3 reads CAAGLAGNGYEQYF. The CDR3 DNA reads as TGTGCCGCCGGACTAGCGGGAAATGGCTACGAGCAGTACTTC.

The chain has TRBV30 and TRBJ2-1; 13 bases map to TRBD2. V lost 0 bases and J lost 10; bases outside the gene matches: 6. Germline V gene lookup returns CDR1 GTSNPN and CDR2 SVGIG (reference sequence). There are 15 residues in the CDR3. This chain's CDR3 is CAWSVGLAGTKEQFF. CDR3 nucleotides: TGTGCCTGGAGTGTGGGACTAGCGGGGACCAAGGAGCAGTTCTTC.

The CDR3 region is CASRLAGEVEETQYF. The CDR3 bases are TGTGCCAGCAGGCTAGCGGGAGAGGTAGAAGAGACCCAGTACTTC. The chain has TRBV27 and TRBJ2-5; TRBD2 agrees at 10 bases. Trimming took 6 bases from V and 3 from J; bases not matched to a gene: 7. Germline V lookup: CDR1 MNHEY, CDR2 SMNVEV (reference sequence). The CDR3 extends over 15 amino acids.

This rearrangement joins TRBV9 to TRBJ2-3, with D possibly being TRBD2 (6 bases). The CDR3 extends over 19 amino acids. Trimming removed 4 bases at V and 1 base at J, with 25 bases between. Germline assignment: CDR1 SGDLS and CDR2 YYNGEE. The CDR3 loop is CASSPSSGWVPSGTDTQYF. CDR3 in DNA: TGTGCCAGCAGCCCCAGCTCGGGTTGGGTTCCTAGCGGCACAGATACGCAGTATTTT.

The chain employs TRBV4-2 and TRBJ2-5; 7 bases fit TRBD1. Gene TRBJ2-7 matches the end of the DNA better, so the J call may be wrong. Looked up from germline, CDR1 is LGHNA and CDR2 is YNFKEQ. The CDR3 length is 14 residues. The CDR3 bases are TGTGCCAGCAGCCAAGGACAGGGTTACTACGAGCAGTACTTC. Its protein product is CASSQGQGYYEQYF.

A remark on this clone: Other DNA sequences of this sample code for an identical CDR3. The J gene is TRBJ2-5, the V gene TRBV5-1; 7 bases align to TRBD1. The CDR3 consists of 14 residues. The V gene end was trimmed by 3 bases and the J gene end by 2 bases; junction bases not matched to a gene: 4. Germline CDR1 is SGHRS and CDR2 is YFSETQ. The CDR3 loop is CASSSGTAQETQYF. CDR3 in DNA: TGCGCCAGCAGCTCGGGGACAGCGCAAGAGACCCAGTACTTC.

The chain has TRBV4-2 and TRBJ1-4, with D possibly matching TRBD1 (5 bases). Germline V gene data show CDR1 as LGHNA and CDR2 as YNFKEQ. The CDR3 runs to 15 residues. V lost 4 bases to trimming and J lost 7 bases, with 16 bases between them. The CDR3: CASSRQTGDLEKLFF. In DNA form, the CDR3 reads TGTGCCAGCAGCCGACAGACGGGAGACCTTGAAAAACTGTTTTTT.

The chain couples TRBV15 to TRBJ2-2; TRBD1 matches at 7 bases. Germline V gene lookup returns CDR1 LNHNV and CDR2 YYDKDF (reference sequence). CDR3 length: 17 amino acids. Trimming cost V 0 bases and J 0 bases; bases outside gene matches: 4. The CDR3 region has the DNA TGTGCCACCAGCAGAGAGGGGACAGTATCGAACACCGGGGAGCTGTTTTTT. Translation gives CATSREGTVSNTGELFF. Full variable domain (rest looked up from reference TRBV15 and TRBJ2-2): DAMVIQNPRYQVTQFGKPVTLSCSQTLNHNVMYWYQQKSSQAPKLLFHYYDKDFNNEADTPDNFQSRRPNTSFCFLDIRSPGLGDTAMYLCATSREGTVSNTGELFFGEGSRLTVL.

This clone was picked up one time. The chain couples TRBV29-1 to TRBJ2-5; 9 nucleotides line up with TRBD1. Germline loops: CDR1 SQVTM, CDR2 ANQGSEA. V trimming: 3 bases; J trimming: 0 bases; junction bases outside the gene matches: 5. CDR3 length equals 15 residues. The CDR3 here is CSVDSDRGDQETQYF. CDR3 coding DNA: TGCAGCGTTGATTCTGACAGGGGGGACCAAGAGACCCAGTACTTC.

The chain recombines TRBV5-4 with TRBJ2-3; D not certain. V was cut by 0 bases and J by 3 bases, with 8 bases left in between. Germline-derived CDR1 and CDR2 are SGHNT and YYREEE (reference sequence). This CDR3 is 14 amino acids long. The CDR3 DNA is TGTGCCAGCAGCTTGGATCTAGTTACAGATACGCAGTATTTT. Its translation: CASSLDLVTDTQYF.

This rearrangement joins TRBV7-9 to TRBJ2-2; tentatively, D is TRBD2 (6 bases). The CDR3 covers 15 residues. V was shortened by 6 bases and J by 0 bases, with 11 bases between the two germline ends. Germline V gives CDR1 SEHNR, CDR2 FQNEAQ (reference sequence). The CDR3 sequence: CASRLTGANTGELFF. The CDR3 coding sequence is TGTGCCAGCAGGCTAACGGGGGCGAACACCGGGGAGCTGTTTTTT.

The rearrangement links TRBV19 to TRBJ2-7; 7 bases match TRBD1. The CDR3 contains 15 residues. The germline CDR1 and CDR2 sequences are LNHDA and SQIVND (reference sequence). J gave up 1 base and V 5 bases, and 8 bases lay outside the gene matches. CDR3 loop: CASSHDRARSYEQYF. In DNA, the CDR3 is TGTGCCAGTAGTCACGACAGGGCTCGATCCTACGAGCAGTACTTC.

This chain links TRBV10-3 with TRBJ2-3; 10 bases are a match to TRBD1. The CDR3 has 14 residues. The junction had 6 bases not matched to a gene; V was cut back by 6 bases and J by 6 bases. The germline V gene encodes CDR1 ENHRY and CDR2 SYGVKD. CDR3 nucleotide sequence: TGTGCCATCAGAAGACAGGGGGCAATGGATACGCAGTATTTT. Amino acid sequence: CAIRRQGAMDTQYF.